Reported below is one T cell receptor beta chain. Its target is not known. The sample originates from a study of shared clonotypes between healthy human individuals. Turning to the study itself: Aged 18 to 49, the donors were a couple of women and a few men. Notes on the study in general: Estimated richness was generally greater in naive than memory subsets.

Method: immunoSEQ multiplex PCR; TCRdb's copy keeps in-frame clones and lacks some. The sample includes about 2.4 million clones, roughly 93% seen only once; the top ten take around 0.4%. This CDR3 is 12 amino acids long. Germline V gene sequence: CDR1 MDHEN, CDR2 SYDVKM. V lost 3 bases to trimming and J lost 11 bases, with 13 bases between them. The rearrangement links TRBV28 to TRBJ1-1; D is unclear. Specimen: naive CD4+ T cells from PBMCs. Subset meaning: CD45RA+ positively selected. The TCR comes from a man aged 18 to 29 in good health. Some clones in this sample may be carry-over from other donors' samples. CDR3 in amino acids: CASSLSARGAFF. In nucleotides, the CDR3 is TGTGCCAGCAGTTTGTCTGCCCGCGGGGCTTTCTTT.